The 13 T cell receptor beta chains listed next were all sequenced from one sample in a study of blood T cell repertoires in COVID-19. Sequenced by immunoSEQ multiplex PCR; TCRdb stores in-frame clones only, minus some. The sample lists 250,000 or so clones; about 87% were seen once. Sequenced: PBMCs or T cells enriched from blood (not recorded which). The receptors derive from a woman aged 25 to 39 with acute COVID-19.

The chain's CDR3 is CASSPRDSPLHF. CDR3 sequence (DNA): TGTGCCAGCAGTCCCAGGGATTCACCCCTCCACTTT. The V gene is TRBV6-5, the J gene TRBJ1-6; D is perhaps TRBD1 (5 bases). V lost 5 bases to trimming and J lost 8 bases, with 7 bases between them. Per germline, CDR1 MNHEY and CDR2 SVGAGI. The length of the CDR3 is 12 residues.

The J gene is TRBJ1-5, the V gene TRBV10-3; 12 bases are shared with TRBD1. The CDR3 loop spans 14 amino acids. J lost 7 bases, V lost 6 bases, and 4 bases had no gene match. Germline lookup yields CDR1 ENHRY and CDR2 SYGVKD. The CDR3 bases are TGTGCCATCAGAGGGACAGGGGGCGACCAGCCCCAGCATTTT. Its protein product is CAIRGTGGDQPQHF.

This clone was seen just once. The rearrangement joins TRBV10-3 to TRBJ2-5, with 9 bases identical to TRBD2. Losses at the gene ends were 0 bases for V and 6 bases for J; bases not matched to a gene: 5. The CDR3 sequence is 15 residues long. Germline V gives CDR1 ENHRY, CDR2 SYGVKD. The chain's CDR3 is CAISESSGGEKTQYF. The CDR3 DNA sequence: TGTGCCATCAGTGAGTCTAGCGGGGGAGAAAAGACCCAGTACTTC.

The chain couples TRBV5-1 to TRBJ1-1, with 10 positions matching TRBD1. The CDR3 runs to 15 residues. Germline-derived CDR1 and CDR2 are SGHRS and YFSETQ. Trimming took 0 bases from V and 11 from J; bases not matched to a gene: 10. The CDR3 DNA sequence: TGCGCCAGCAGCTTGGTCCGGGACAGGGGTAAGGAGGCTTTCTTT. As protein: CASSLVRDRGKEAFF. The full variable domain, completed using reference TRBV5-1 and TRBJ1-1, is KAGVTQTPRYLIKTRGQQVTLSCSPISGHRSVSWYQQTPGQGLQFLFEYFSETQRNKGNFPGRFSGRQFSNSRSEMNVSTLELGDSALYLCASSLVRDRGKEAFFGQGTRLTVV.

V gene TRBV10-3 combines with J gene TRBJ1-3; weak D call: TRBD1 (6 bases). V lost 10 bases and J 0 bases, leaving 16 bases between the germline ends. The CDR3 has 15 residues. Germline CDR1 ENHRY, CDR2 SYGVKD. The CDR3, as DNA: TGTGCCAGCTTGGTGTGGGACAACTCTGGAAACACCATATATTTT. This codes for CASLVWDNSGNTIYF.

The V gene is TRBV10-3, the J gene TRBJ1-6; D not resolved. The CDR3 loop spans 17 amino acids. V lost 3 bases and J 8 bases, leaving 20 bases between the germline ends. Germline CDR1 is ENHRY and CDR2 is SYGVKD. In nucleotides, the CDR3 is TGTGCCATCAGTGACCCACGGGGAGCCCCTGGGTATTCACCCCTCCACTTT. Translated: CAISDPRGAPGYSPLHF.

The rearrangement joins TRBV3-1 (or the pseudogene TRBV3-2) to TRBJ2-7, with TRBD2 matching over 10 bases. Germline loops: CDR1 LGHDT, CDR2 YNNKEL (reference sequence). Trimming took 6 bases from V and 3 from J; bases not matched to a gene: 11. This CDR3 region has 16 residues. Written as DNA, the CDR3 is TGTGCCAGCAGTAGCGGGGGGTCGCGAGAGGACTACGAGCAGTACTTC. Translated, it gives CASSSGGSREDYEQYF.

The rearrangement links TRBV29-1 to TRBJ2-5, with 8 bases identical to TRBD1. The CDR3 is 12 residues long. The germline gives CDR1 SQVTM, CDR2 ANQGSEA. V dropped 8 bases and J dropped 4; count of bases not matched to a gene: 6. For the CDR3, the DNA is TGCAGCTACCGGACAGGGCCAGAGACCCAGTACTTC. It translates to CSYRTGPETQYF.

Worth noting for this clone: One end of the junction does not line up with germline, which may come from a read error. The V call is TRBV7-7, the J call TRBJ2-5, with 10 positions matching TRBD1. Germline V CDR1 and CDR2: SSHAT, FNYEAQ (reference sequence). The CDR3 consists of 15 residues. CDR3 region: CASSQTGGVGETQYF. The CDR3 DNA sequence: TGTGCTAGCAGCCAGACAGGGGGCGTGGGGGAGACCCAGTACTTC.

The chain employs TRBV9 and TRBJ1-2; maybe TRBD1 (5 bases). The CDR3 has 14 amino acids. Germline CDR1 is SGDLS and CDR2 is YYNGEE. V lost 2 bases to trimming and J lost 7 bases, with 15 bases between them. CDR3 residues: CASSVYGGSSGYTF. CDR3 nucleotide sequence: TGTGCCAGCAGCGTTTACGGGGGATCGAGTGGCTACACCTTC. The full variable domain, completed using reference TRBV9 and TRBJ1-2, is DSGVTQTPKHLITATGQRVTLRCSPRSGDLSVYWYQQSLDQGLQFLIQYYNGEERAKGNILERFSAQQFPDLHSELNLSSLELGDSALYFCASSVYGGSSGYTFGSGTRLTVV.

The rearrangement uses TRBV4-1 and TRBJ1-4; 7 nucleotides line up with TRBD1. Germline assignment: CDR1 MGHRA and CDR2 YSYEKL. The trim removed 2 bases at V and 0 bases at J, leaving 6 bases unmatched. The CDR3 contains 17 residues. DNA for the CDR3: TGCGCCAGCAGCCAATGGACAGGCGAGGCAACTAATGAAAAACTGTTTTTT. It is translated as CASSQWTGEATNEKLFF.

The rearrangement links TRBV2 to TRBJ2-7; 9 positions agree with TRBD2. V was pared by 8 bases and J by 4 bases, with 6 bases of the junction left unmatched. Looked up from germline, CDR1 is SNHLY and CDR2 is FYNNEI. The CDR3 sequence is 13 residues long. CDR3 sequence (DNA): TGTGCCAGCGTGCTAGCGGGGTTGTACGAGCAGTACTTC. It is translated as CASVLAGLYEQYF.

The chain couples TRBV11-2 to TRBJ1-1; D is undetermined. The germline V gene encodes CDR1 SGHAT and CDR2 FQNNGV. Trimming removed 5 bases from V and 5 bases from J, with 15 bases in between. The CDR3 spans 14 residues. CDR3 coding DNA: TGTGCCAGCAGCCTTCCCGCCGGGGAAACTGAAGCTTTCTTT. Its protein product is CASSLPAGETEAFF.